Listed here are 2 T cell receptor beta chains from one sample, sequenced in a study of CXCR3-negative and CXCR3-positive naive CD8 T cells. Study-level findings and limits: Naive cells that were CXCR3-positive had more hydrophobic TRB CDR3s (compared with CXCR3-negative naive cells).

It was by 5' RACE with UMI labels that the TRB cDNA libraries were prepared. From its re-call of the 5' RACE reads, TCRdb lists each CDR3 protein once, without DNA. Here the sample table reports more than 80,000 distinct CDR3 sequences. Antigens of these TCRs are unknown. Sequencing input: naive CXCR3+ CD8+ T cells from blood. Described subset: CD45RO-CCR7+CD27+CD95- naive CD8+ T cells expressing CXCR3 (TNR3+). Every receptor here comes from a human donor in good health. Some clones in this sample may be carry-over from other donors' samples.

The chain combines TRBV12-3 or TRBV12-4 with TRBJ2-1; absent DNA, TCRdb's TRBD1 call cannot be checked. The CDR3 spans 14 residues. The CDR3 sequence: CASSRTGSGDEQFF.

The J gene is TRBJ2-1, the V gene TRBV7-9. Looked up from germline, CDR1 is SEHNR and CDR2 is FQNEAQ (reference sequence). The CDR3 has 13 amino acids. The CDR3 protein is CASRKETYNEQFF. Complete variable domain (other parts from reference TRBV7-9 and TRBJ2-1): DTGVSQNPRHKITKRGQNVTFRCDPISEHNRLYWYRQTLGQGPEFLTYFQNEAQLEKSRLLSDRFSAERPKGSFSTLEIQRTEQGDSAMYLCASRKETYNEQFFGPGTRLTVL.